This is a list of T cell receptor beta chains from one sample in a study of vaccination and CD4 T cells after COVID-19. TCRdb fed the PCR reads into MiXCR, producing one record per CDR3 protein. Among some 7,000 distinct CDR3 sequences listed, just under 40% were seen once. The antigens of these receptors remain unknown. Sequencing was performed on CD4+ T cells from blood, cultured in vitro. Source of these receptors: a human donor in good health. CDR3s include the opening cysteine and the closing phenylalanine or tryptophan. A D gene is named only where the DNA matches it firmly. Size is omitted from some rows. Given values are once, few, many or a class for expanded clones.

V	D	size	length	J	DNA	CDR3
TRBV11-1	NA	NA	13	TRBJ2-1	TGTGCCAGCAGCTTAAGCAGGGACGATGAGCAGTTCTTC	CASSLSRDDEQFF
TRBV20-1	TRBD1	NA	12	TRBJ2-7	TGCAGTGCTTGGACAGGGGGCGGTGAGCAGTACTTC	CSAWTGGGEQYF
TRBV7-9	NA	NA	12	TRBJ2-3	TGTGCCAGCAGCCACCCCACAGATACGCAGTATTTT	CASSHPTDTQYF
TRBV27	TRBD1	NA	14	TRBJ2-7	TGTGCCAGCAGTGGGGGACAGGGGACGTACGAGCAGTACTTC	CASSGGQGTYEQYF
TRBV24-1	NA	NA	12	TRBJ1-2	TGTGCCACCAGTGATGCAATGTATGGCTACACCTTC	CATSDAMYGYTF
TRBV6-1	NA	few	14	TRBJ2-5	TGTGCCAGCAGAACGTACAGGGTGGGGGAGACCCAGTACTTC	CASRTYRVGETQYF
TRBV11-1	TRBD1	NA	15	TRBJ2-1	TGTGCCAGCAGCCTAGGACAGGGATGGGGAAATGAGCAGTTCTTC	CASSLGQGWGNEQFF
TRBV6-1	NA	few	12	TRBJ2-7	TGTGCCAGCGGGGGCGGCCCCTACGAGCAGTACTTC	CASGGGPYEQYF
TRBV6-1	TRBD1	few	14	TRBJ1-2	TGTGCCAGCAGTGGGACACAGGGGGACTATGGCTACACCTTC	CASSGTQGDYGYTF
TRBV4-1	TRBD1	NA	15	TRBJ1-5	TGCGCCAGCAGCGACACAGGGGTCAGCAATCAGCCCCAGCATTTT	CASSDTGVSNQPQHF
TRBV19	NA	NA	15	TRBJ2-1	TGTGCCAGTAGTATCTCCCTTAGCTCCTACAATGAGCAGTTCTTC	CASSISLSSYNEQFF
TRBV24-1	TRBD2	NA	13	TRBJ2-5	TGTGCCACCAGCGGGGGGGCCGGAGAGACCCAGTACTTC	CATSGGAGETQYF
TRBV19	TRBD2	NA	15	TRBJ2-1	TGTGCCAGTAGTACGTCCCTAGCGGGGGTAGTTGAGCAGTTCTTC	CASSTSLAGVVEQFF
TRBV9	NA	NA	14	TRBJ1-1	TGTGCCAGCAGCGTAGGCGGAGGGGGGGGTGAAGCTTTCTTT	CASSVGGGGGEAFF
TRBV12-3/TRBV12-4	TRBD1	few	14	TRBJ1-6	TGTGCCAGCAGTTCCGTGACAGGGAATTCACCCCTCCACTTT	CASSSVTGNSPLHF
TRBV9	TRBD1	NA	15	TRBJ1-1	TGTGCCAGCAGCGATGGGACAGGGGGCGTTTCTGAAGCTTTCTTT	CASSDGTGGVSEAFF
TRBV6-2/TRBV6-3	TRBD2	NA	15	TRBJ2-2	TGTGCCAGCAGTCAACCGGGACTAGCGTCCGGGGAGCTGTTTTTT	CASSQPGLASGELFF
TRBV6-1	NA	few	15	TRBJ1-5	TGTGCCAGCAGAAAGACAGACGGAGGCAATCAGCCCCAGCATTTT	CASRKTDGGNQPQHF
TRBV4-2	TRBD2	NA	13	TRBJ2-3	TGTGCCAGCAGCCAAGTCATAGCGGGCACGCAGTATTTT	CASSQVIAGTQYF
TRBV7-9	NA	NA	12	TRBJ2-4	TGTGCCAGCAGCTTAGCGACAGCGGTTCAGTACTTC	CASSLATAVQYF
TRBV15	NA	few	14	TRBJ1-4	TGTGCCACCAGCAGAGAGCAGGGTCCTGAAAAACTGTTTTTT	CATSREQGPEKLFF
TRBV20-1	TRBD2	NA	13	TRBJ2-1	TGCAGTGCTCAGCGGGGGGGCTACAATGAGCAGTTCTTC	CSAQRGGYNEQFF
TRBV6-1	TRBD2	NA	14	TRBJ2-1	TGTGCCAGCAGTCGTAGCGGGGGGGTGGGTGAGCAGTTCTTC	CASSRSGGVGEQFF
TRBV30	NA	few	11	TRBJ1-2	TGTGCCTGGGCGTTTAACTATGGCTACACCTTC	CAWAFNYGYTF
TRBV10-1	NA	NA	13	TRBJ2-3	TGCGCCAGCGGGTTTGCCGGCGGAGATACGCAGTATTTT	CASGFAGGDTQYF
TRBV20-1	TRBD1	NA	15	TRBJ1-1	TGCAGTGCTAGTGAGGCAGGGGGTGGGAACACTGAAGCTTTCTTT	CSASEAGGGNTEAFF
TRBV7-9	NA	NA	13	TRBJ2-3	TGTGCCAGCGCTTTTGGGGGCGCAGATACGCAGTATTTT	CASAFGGADTQYF
TRBV7-2	TRBD2	NA	18	TRBJ2-5	TGTGCCAGCAGCTTTAAACCGGGACTAGCGGGGGAGAAAGAGACCCAGTACTTC	CASSFKPGLAGEKETQYF
TRBV7-3	TRBD1	few	15	TRBJ2-2	TGTGCCAGCAGCTTGACAGGGGGCCTCACCGGGGAGCTGTTTTTT	CASSLTGGLTGELFF
TRBV6-5	NA	NA	14	TRBJ2-7	TGTGCCAGCAGTTATCGGGCAGGGAGGTACGAGCAGTACTTC	CASSYRAGRYEQYF
TRBV9	TRBD2	NA	15	TRBJ2-5	TGTGCCAGCAGCGCAAGCGGGGGGGCAGAGGAGACCCAGTACTTC	CASSASGGAEETQYF
TRBV6-1	NA	NA	14	TRBJ2-3	TGTGCCAGCAGTGAAGCGACAGGCACAGATACGCAGTATTTT	CASSEATGTDTQYF
TRBV6-2/TRBV6-3	NA	few	14	TRBJ2-7	TGTGCCAGCACCGCCGGGACCAGCTCCTACGAGCAGTACTTC	CASTAGTSSYEQYF
TRBV24-1	TRBD2	NA	14	TRBJ2-3	TGTGCCACCAGTGAGGGCGGGGGGGCAGATACGCAGTATTTT	CATSEGGGADTQYF
TRBV7-8	NA	NA	14	TRBJ2-7	TGTGCCAGCAGCTTAGCGCACAGGGACTACGAGCAGTACTTC	CASSLAHRDYEQYF
TRBV20-1	NA	NA	14	TRBJ1-3	TGCAGTGCTAGAGTGGGCGCTAGTGGAAACACCATATATTTT	CSARVGASGNTIYF
TRBV20-1	TRBD2	once	14	TRBJ2-1	TGCAGTACTAGAGCTGCAGCGGGGCCGAATGAGCAGTTCTTC	CSTRAAAGPNEQFF
TRBV5-1	TRBD1	NA	13	TRBJ1-1	TGCGCCAGCACCAGGACAGGGAACACTGAAGCTTTCTTT	CASTRTGNTEAFF
TRBV14	TRBD1	NA	14	TRBJ1-6	TGTGCCAGCAGCCAGGGACAGTATAATTCACCCCTCCACTTT	CASSQGQYNSPLHF
TRBV27	NA	few	14	TRBJ2-1	TGTGCCAGCAGTTTGGCGTTCTCCTACAATGAGCAGTTCTTC	CASSLAFSYNEQFF
TRBV10-3	TRBD1	NA	12	TRBJ1-1	TGTGCCACGCAACAGGGGGACACTGAAGCTTTCTTT	CATQQGDTEAFF
TRBV20-1	TRBD1	few	12	TRBJ1-5	TGCAGTGCTAGAGTCAGGGGGCAGCCCCAGCATTTT	CSARVRGQPQHF